The 25 T cell receptor beta chains listed next were all sequenced from one sample in a study of T cells in Graves' hyperthyroidism and ophthalmopathy. The TCR beta CDR3 regions underwent amplification using RNA transcripts as the source. The TCR CDR3 was amplified in a first-round RT-PCR using the HTBI primer set. TCRdb called the multiplex PCR reads again in MiXCR, with one record for every CDR3 protein. The sample shows fewer than 400,000 distinct CDR3 sequences, 11% to 15% of them seen only once. The sample consisted of blood. Receptors were obtained from a man between 50 and 59 years old with Graves' ophthalmopathy.

Of note for this clonotype: Possible read error: a much larger clone is one base away. This sequence joins TRBV15 and TRBJ2-1; D gene ambiguous. The CDR3 runs to 15 residues. Germline V lookup: CDR1 LNHNV, CDR2 YYDKDF (reference sequence). The CDR3 region is CATSGDQTSYNEQFF. The CDR3 DNA follows: TGTGCCACCAGCGGAGATCAGACATCCTACAATGAGCAGTTCTTC.

The V gene is TRBV6-1, the J gene TRBJ1-4; perhaps TRBD1 as D (5 bases). V lost 6 bases and J 0 bases, leaving 14 bases between the germline ends. Germline V gives CDR1 MNHNS, CDR2 SASEGT. This CDR3 has 16 amino acids. The CDR3 region is CASRIRQLATNEKLFF. DNA for the CDR3: TGTGCCAGCAGAATTAGACAGCTAGCAACTAATGAAAAACTGTTTTTT.

This clonotype appeared many times. The CDR3 spells CAWDKQGGTDTQYF. The CDR3 nucleotides read TGTGCCTGGGATAAACAGGGAGGCACAGATACGCAGTATTTT. The chain recombines TRBV30 with TRBJ2-3; a weak D match, TRBD1 (6 bases). Germline CDR1 is GTSNPN and CDR2 is SVGIG (reference sequence). Trimming took off 5 bases at V and 1 base at J, with 13 bases between the two ends. The length of the CDR3 is 14 residues.

Concerning this clonotype: A single base separates this from a much larger clone, so it may be a read error. The CDR3 ends on some other residue instead of the conserved phenylalanine or tryptophan, so this is likely a read error. The chain combines TRBV11-2 with TRBJ2-2; no firm D call. Trimming stripped 3 bases from V and 4 bases from J, with 6 bases between. Germline V gives CDR1 SGHAT, CDR2 FQNNGV. CDR3 size: 13 residues. The CDR3 DNA reads as TGTGCCAGCAGCTTGGTGGCCACCGGGGAGCTGTTTCTT. Translation: CASSLVATGELFL.

The chain is built from TRBV7-9 and TRBJ2-2; D not certain. The germline V gene encodes CDR1 SEHNR and CDR2 FQNEAQ (reference sequence). V was pared by 3 bases and J by 5 bases, with 10 bases between. This CDR3 has 14 amino acids. CDR3 region: CASSLAPRTGELFF. The CDR3 DNA reads as TGTGCCAGCAGCTTGGCCCCTAGGACCGGGGAGCTGTTTTTT.

This clonotype was seen repeatedly, ten times or more. This chain connects TRBV30 to TRBJ1-1; D is unclear. Germline CDR1 GTSNPN, CDR2 SVGIG (reference sequence). The ends were cut back, 1 base at V and 4 bases at J, with 1 base in the middle. The CDR3 consists of 10 residues. Written as DNA, the CDR3 is TGTGCCTGGAGTGCCACTGAAGCTTTCTTT. Protein sequence: CAWSATEAFF.

This clonotype was found many times. V is TRBV5-1 and J is TRBJ2-1; 9 nucleotides agree with TRBD2. The CDR3 is made up of 16 amino acids. J was trimmed by 2 bases and V by 0 bases; bases with no gene match: 3. CDR1 is SGHRS, CDR2 YFSETQ, per germline. CDR3 region: CASSLGLAAAYNEQFF. The CDR3 DNA is TGCGCCAGCAGCTTGGGACTAGCGGCAGCCTACAATGAGCAGTTCTTC.

At least ten counts were recorded for this clonotype. V is TRBV11-2 and J is TRBJ2-5; the match to TRBD2 covers 10 bases. The germline V gene encodes CDR1 SGHAT and CDR2 FQNNGV. J was trimmed by 5 bases and V by 4 bases; bases with no gene match: 10. The CDR3 has 16 amino acids. The CDR3 protein is CASSSRTSGSWETQYF. The CDR3 DNA reads TGTGCCAGCAGCTCCAGGACTAGCGGCAGTTGGGAGACCCAGTACTTC.

This clonotype was seen at least ten times. This chain links TRBV7-2 with TRBJ2-1, with D perhaps matching TRBD2 (6 bases). V gave up 6 bases and J gave up 8 bases, with 14 bases separating them. The CDR3 consists of 13 residues. The V gene's germline CDR1 is SGHTA and CDR2 FQGNSA. CDR3 nucleotide sequence: TGTGCCAGCAGACTACCTAGCGAGTATGAGCAGTTCTTC. Its translation: CASRLPSEYEQFF.

The genes are TRBV7-9 and TRBJ2-1, with 10 bases that match TRBD2. This CDR3 is built from 16 residues. The trim removed 5 bases at V and 4 bases at J, leaving 8 bases unmatched. The germline V gene has CDR1 SEHNR and CDR2 FQNEAQ (reference sequence). CDR3 sequence: CASSVLAGVGYNEQFF. CDR3 sequence (DNA): TGTGCCAGCAGCGTTCTAGCGGGAGTGGGGTACAATGAGCAGTTCTTC.

This clonotype was seen at least ten times. The CDR3 bases are TGTGCCAGCAGCCAGCGAACTAGCGGGAGGGAGGAGACCCAGTACTTC. Encoded protein: CASSQRTSGREETQYF. This sequence joins TRBV3-1 and TRBJ2-5; TRBD2 matches 13 bases. The CDR3 loop spans 16 amino acids. The V and J ends lost 3 bases and 5 bases, in that order; junction bases with no gene match: 6. The V gene's germline CDR1 is LGHDT and CDR2 YNNKEL (reference sequence).

This clonotype was seen more than once but under ten times. The chain employs TRBV2 and TRBJ1-2, with D tentatively TRBD1 (6 bases). Trimming pared 4 bases from V and 5 bases from J, leaving 20 bases between. CDR1 is SNHLY, CDR2 FYNNEI, per germline. The CDR3 is made up of 16 amino acids. Here the CDR3 reads CASSGSEQTGPYGYTF. CDR3 DNA: TGTGCCAGCAGTGGCTCGGAACAGACAGGTCCTTATGGCTACACCTTC.

The chain uses TRBV15 and TRBJ2-3; D assignment may be TRBD1 or TRBD2 (6 bases each). The CDR3 is 16 amino acids. Trimming removed 0 bases at V and 6 bases at J, with 16 bases between. The germline CDR1 and CDR2 sequences are LNHNV and YYDKDF (reference sequence). Here the CDR3 DNA reads TGTGCCACCAGCAGAGATTTGGGGGGCCCTCGGGATACGCAGTATTTT. Its protein product is CATSRDLGGPRDTQYF.

There are many counts of this clonotype. This chain uses TRBV2 with TRBJ2-2; TRBD1 is a possible D gene (5 bases). The CDR3 length is 18 residues. Germline CDR1 SNHLY, CDR2 FYNNEI. V dropped 1 base and J dropped 0 bases, with 15 bases sitting between them. CDR3 in amino acids: CASSEGSGRNTNTGELFF. CDR3 sequence (DNA): TGTGCCAGCAGTGAAGGGTCAGGGCGAAATACGAACACCGGGGAGCTGTTTTTT.

V usage is TRBV12-3 or TRBV12-4 and J usage is TRBJ2-1, with TRBD2 matching 11 bases. V shed 6 bases, J shed 6 bases, and the junction held 10 bases outside the gene matches. The CDR3 contains 16 residues. DNA of the CDR3: TGTGCCAGCAGCACCTTTAGCGGGGGGGCCGGCAATGAGCAGTTCTTC. It translates to CASSTFSGGAGNEQFF.

This clonotype has a handful of counts. This sequence joins TRBV5-1 and TRBJ2-3, with 8 bases matching TRBD1. CDR3 length: 17 residues. V lost 4 bases and J lost 6; bases outside the gene matches: 16. Germline V gene data show CDR1 as SGHRS and CDR2 as YFSETQ. CDR3: CASSTRQGMSSSDTQYF. As DNA, the CDR3 is TGCGCCAGCAGCACCCGACAGGGGATGTCCTCTTCGGATACGCAGTATTTT.

In its sample, this clonotype was seen many times. V gene TRBV7-9 combines with J gene TRBJ2-7; either TRBD1 or TRBD2 may supply D (6 bases each). V lost 5 bases to trimming and J lost 6 bases, with 11 bases between them. The CDR3 has 12 residues. The germline CDR1 and CDR2 sequences are SEHNR and FQNEAQ (reference sequence). CDR3 region: CASSPGGAEQYF. The DNA of the CDR3 is TGTGCCAGCAGCCCCGGGGGCGCCGAGCAGTACTTC. The whole variable domain, remainder taken from reference TRBV7-9 and TRBJ2-7, is DTGVSQNPRHKITKRGQNVTFRCDPISEHNRLYWYRQTLGQGPEFLTYFQNEAQLEKSRLLSDRFSAERPKGSFSTLEIQRTEQGDSAMYLCASSPGGAEQYFGPGTRLTVT.

This clonotype was counted only a few times. The rearrangement joins TRBV3-1 to TRBJ2-1, with 12 bases aligning to TRBD2. The germline gives CDR1 LGHDT, CDR2 YNNKEL (reference sequence). V lost 0 bases, J lost 11 bases, and 5 bases stayed unmatched. This CDR3 is built from 15 residues. The CDR3 DNA is TGTGCCAGCAGCCAAGATGGGACTAGCGGGCATAAGCAGTTCTTC. This gives the protein CASSQDGTSGHKQFF.

This clonotype has ten or more counts. The CDR3 protein is CSAMTGVNEQYF. Written as DNA, the CDR3 is TGCAGTGCCATGACAGGGGTCAACGAGCAGTACTTC. The J gene is TRBJ2-7, the V gene TRBV20-1; the match to TRBD1 covers 8 bases. Germline V gene sequence: CDR1 DFQATT, CDR2 SNEGSKA (reference sequence). The CDR3 sequence is 12 residues long. V lost 6 bases, J lost 5 bases, and 6 bases stayed unmatched.

CDR3 amino acids: CASSLEGFSGNTIYF. CDR3 nucleotides: TGTGCCAGCAGCTTGGAAGGGTTCTCTGGAAACACCATATATTTT. This rearrangement joins TRBV5-6 to TRBJ1-3; no firm D call. Germline lookup yields CDR1 SGHDT and CDR2 YYEEEE. V was clipped by 0 bases and J by 0 bases, with 7 bases between them. CDR3 length: 15 residues.

V gene TRBV6-5 combines with J gene TRBJ2-3; TRBD2 matches 9 bases. Germline trimming cut 0 bases from V and 6 bases from J; bases unmatched to any gene: 4. The germline V gene has CDR1 MNHEY and CDR2 SVGAGI. The CDR3 is 15 amino acids. CDR3 amino acids: CASSYSGRGGDTQYF. The CDR3 DNA reads TGTGCCAGCAGTTACTCTGGGCGGGGGGGGGATACGCAGTATTTT.

J is TRBJ2-1 and V is TRBV12-3 or TRBV12-4; no firm D call. Deletions cut 7 bases from V and 6 bases from J, with 16 bases between. The CDR3 is 14 residues long. CDR3: CASKSRLPPNEQFF. Here the CDR3 DNA reads TGTGCCAGCAAATCCCGACTTCCTCCCAATGAGCAGTTCTTC.

The rearrangement joins TRBV24-1 to TRBJ2-1; D remains ambiguous. The CDR3 is 16 residues long. V was clipped by 3 bases and J by 4 bases, with 15 bases between them. Per germline, CDR1 KGHDR and CDR2 SFDVKD. DNA of the CDR3: TGTGCCACCAGTGATCATCCAAGGACGGGTTACAATGAGCAGTTCTTC. This encodes CATSDHPRTGYNEQFF.

This clonotype was observed a handful of times. The V and J genes are TRBV3-1 and TRBJ1-5; D perhaps matches TRBD1 (5 bases). V was shortened by 1 base and J by 3 bases, with 7 bases between the two germline ends. This CDR3 has 14 residues. The germline V gene encodes CDR1 LGHDT and CDR2 YNNKEL (reference sequence). CDR3 region: CASSQARANQPQHF. The CDR3 DNA sequence: TGTGCCAGCAGCCAAGCCAGGGCCAATCAGCCCCAGCATTTT.

This sequence joins TRBV3-1 and TRBJ2-2, with D perhaps matching TRBD1 or TRBD2 (6 bases each). Germline CDR1 LGHDT, CDR2 YNNKEL (reference sequence). The CDR3 spans 13 residues. V gave up 4 bases and J gave up 7 bases, with 10 bases separating them. DNA of the CDR3: TGTGCCAGCAGCCTGAGGGGGGACGGGGAGCTGTTTTTT. It specifies CASSLRGDGELFF.